This T cell receptor (beta chain) came from a study of blood T cell repertoires in COVID-19. Study-level background: Material from acute and convalescent COVID-19 was sourced from the United States, Italy and Spain.

CDR3 size: 15 residues. CDR1 and CDR2 from the germline V gene are SGHTA and FQGNSA. Trimming at V came to 1 base and at J to 9 bases, leaving 9 bases not matched to a gene. This clone turned up a few times. Here immunoSEQ multiplex PCR was the method, and the copy in TCRdb shows in-frame clones only, minus some. The repertoire consists of about 46,000 clones, with approximately 85% occurring once and the leading ten covering more than 15%. Material for sequencing was peripheral blood. The TCR sequence derives from a human donor in a cohort sampled during active COVID-19. The donor label of this sample is uncertain. The chain carries TRBV7-2 and TRBJ2-1; 7 bases align to TRBD2. Here the CDR3 reads CASSLVTGTNVEQFF. The CDR3 DNA reads TGTGCCAGCAGCTTAGTCACCGGGACTAATGTTGAGCAGTTCTTC.